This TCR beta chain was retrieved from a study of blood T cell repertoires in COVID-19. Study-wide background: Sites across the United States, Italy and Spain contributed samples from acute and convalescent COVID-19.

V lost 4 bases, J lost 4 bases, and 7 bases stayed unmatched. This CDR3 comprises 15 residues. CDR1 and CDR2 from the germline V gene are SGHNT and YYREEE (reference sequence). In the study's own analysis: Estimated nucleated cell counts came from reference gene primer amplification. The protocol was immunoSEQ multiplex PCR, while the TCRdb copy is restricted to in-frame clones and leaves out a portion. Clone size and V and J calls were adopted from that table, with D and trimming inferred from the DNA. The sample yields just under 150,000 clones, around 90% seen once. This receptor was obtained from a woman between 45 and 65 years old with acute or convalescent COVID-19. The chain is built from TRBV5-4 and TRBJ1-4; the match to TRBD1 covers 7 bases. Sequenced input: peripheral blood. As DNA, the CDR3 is TGTGCCAGCAGCCCCTCCCGGGACAGTAATGAAAAACTGTTTTTT. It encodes CASSPSRDSNEKLFF.